The 28 T cell receptor beta chains below were found in one sample sequenced in a study of CXCR3-negative and CXCR3-positive naive CD8 T cells (dated by TCRdb to the late 2010s). The sequencer was a NextSeq 550. The Human TCR Profiling Kit (MiLaboratory) was used to prepare UMI-labeled 5' RACE TRB cDNA libraries. TCRdb reprocessed the reads; each CDR3 protein sequence makes one entry, and DNA is unavailable. The sample table records 90,000 to 150,000 distinct CDR3 sequences. The ten largest clones add up to about 0.34% of the sample. Antigen specificity for these receptors is unknown. Beyond this particular receptor, the publication reports: Compared with CXCR3-negative naive cells, CXCR3-positive naive cells had TRB CDR3s with higher hydrophobicity (lower Kidera factor 4), lower energy, and higher strength and volume indices.

The sample was naive CXCR3+ CD8+ T cells from blood. The cell subset or site label, read with the paper, signifies: CD45RO-CCR7+CD27+CD95- naive CD8+ T cells expressing CXCR3 (TNR3+). Receptors originate from a human donor in good health. Some clones in this sample may be carry-over from other donors' samples.

The rearrangement joins TRBV12-3 or TRBV12-4 to TRBJ2-1; TCRdb picks TRBD1, but there is no DNA to check that call. The CDR3 sequence is 13 residues long. The CDR3 sequence: CASPLGIYNEQFF.

V gene TRBV7-9 combines with J gene TRBJ2-3; TCRdb returns TRBD2, unconfirmable since there is no DNA. Looked up from germline, CDR1 is SEHNR and CDR2 is FQNEAQ (reference sequence). The CDR3 covers 17 residues. The chain's CDR3 is CASSLSPLAGEPDTQYF.

Here the CDR3 reads CASSFLRGTGDRDIQYF. This chain connects TRBV28 to TRBJ2-4; the TRBD1 assignment by TCRdb is unverifiable without DNA. Germline V gene lookup returns CDR1 MDHEN and CDR2 SYDVKM. This CDR3 region has 17 residues.

The chain couples TRBV10-3 to TRBJ2-1. CDR3 length: 13 amino acids. The V gene's germline CDR1 is ENHRY and CDR2 SYGVKD. This chain's CDR3 is CAMTSSSYNEQFF.

The chain employs TRBV14 and TRBJ2-4; the D gene TCRdb calls, TRBD1, cannot be checked with no DNA. Germline V lookup: CDR1 SGHDN, CDR2 FVKESK. The CDR3 totals 13 residues. CDR3 amino acids: CASSQAGDGIQYF.

This chain links TRBV29-1 with TRBJ1-3; there is no DNA to check the TCRdb D call of TRBD1. The length of the CDR3 is 16 residues. CDR1 and CDR2 from the germline V gene are SQVTM and ANQGSEA. CDR3: CSVEGGEGVYGNTIYF. The full variable domain, with the rest looked up from reference TRBV29-1 and TRBJ1-3, is SAVISQKPSRDICQRGTSLTIQCQVDSQVTMMFWYRQQPGQSLTLIATANQGSEATYESGFVIDKFPISRPNLTFSTLTVSNMSPEDSSIYLCSVEGGEGVYGNTIYFGEGSWLTVV.

The chain combines TRBV6-6 with TRBJ2-1; the D call from TCRdb, TRBD2, cannot be confirmed without DNA. The CDR3 totals 15 residues. Germline CDR1 and CDR2: MNHNY and SVGAGI (reference sequence). The CDR3 reads CASSYILGGGNEQFF.

This chain links TRBV7-2 with TRBJ2-1; checking the TCRdb D call of TRBD2 is not possible without DNA. Germline CDR1 is SGHTA and CDR2 is FQGNSA. This CDR3 comprises 17 residues. The CDR3 loop is CASSYLLAGSSYNEQFF.

The chain recombines TRBV5-1 with TRBJ2-7. Germline V gene data show CDR1 as SGHRS and CDR2 as YFSETQ. The CDR3 spans 13 residues. CDR3 amino acids: CASSLLSSYEQYF.

The chain links TRBV19 to TRBJ2-7; the TCRdb D gene call, TRBD1, has no DNA to confirm it. Germline CDR1 and CDR2: LNHDA and SQIVND (reference sequence). The CDR3 contains 15 residues. This CDR3 reads CASSMGWGKLYEQYF.

The V and J genes are TRBV4-2 and TRBJ2-7; absent DNA, TCRdb's TRBD1 call cannot be checked. CDR3 length: 15 amino acids. Germline V gene lookup returns CDR1 LGHNA and CDR2 YNFKEQ. The CDR3 is CASSQDQGSSYEQYF.

The chain employs TRBV28 and TRBJ2-6; TCRdb proposes TRBD1, but this gene call is untestable without DNA. The length of the CDR3 is 14 residues. CDR1 is MDHEN and CDR2 is SYDVKM in the germline V gene. Here the CDR3 reads CASSPPEGANVLTF.

V and J are TRBV10-2 and TRBJ2-7. Germline assignment: CDR1 WSHSY and CDR2 SAAADI. This CDR3 is built from 13 residues. CDR3: CASSDGNLYEQYF.

The chain joins TRBV29-1 to TRBJ2-7; TCRdb proposes TRBD1, but this gene call is untestable without DNA. CDR3 length: 13 residues. Looked up from germline, CDR1 is SQVTM and CDR2 is ANQGSEA. This chain's CDR3 is CSVPGQGAYEQYF.

The rearrangement joins TRBV14 to TRBJ2-1; checking the TCRdb D call of TRBD2 is not possible without DNA. CDR1 and CDR2 (germline): SGHDN, FVKESK. This CDR3 spans 22 amino acids. The CDR3 protein is CASSQVATLEREVGSSYNEQFF.

The V gene is TRBV6-5, the J gene TRBJ2-7. This CDR3 has 13 residues. CDR1 and CDR2 from the germline V gene are MNHEY and SVGAGI. This CDR3 is CASSYSLSYEQYF.

The V call is TRBV7-8, the J call TRBJ1-1; absent DNA, TCRdb's TRBD1 call cannot be checked. This CDR3 has 15 amino acids. Germline-derived CDR1 and CDR2 are SGHVS and FQNEAQ. The CDR3 protein is CASSRRDSSRTEAFF.

This chain links TRBV7-6 with TRBJ2-7; the D call from TCRdb, TRBD2, cannot be confirmed without DNA. Germline V lookup: CDR1 SGHVS, CDR2 FNYEAQ. There are 15 residues in the CDR3. This CDR3 is CASSSRLASTYEQYF.

The chain is built from TRBV4-3 and TRBJ2-7; TCRdb's D gene call, TRBD2, goes unchecked for lack of DNA. The CDR3 contains 13 residues. Germline V gene lookup returns CDR1 LGHNA and CDR2 YSLEER. CDR3 residues: CASSPSMAYEQYF.

This chain joins TRBV27 and TRBJ2-5; TCRdb proposes TRBD1, but this gene call is untestable without DNA. Germline CDR1 is MNHEY and CDR2 is SMNVEV (reference sequence). This CDR3 comprises 15 residues. The CDR3 sequence: CASTMTGTKQETQYF.

The rearrangement uses TRBV7-9 and TRBJ1-1; the D gene TCRdb calls, TRBD1, cannot be checked with no DNA. The germline gives CDR1 SEHNR, CDR2 FQNEAQ (reference sequence). The CDR3 has 15 residues. The CDR3 protein is CASSHRQGLDTEAFF.

The chain combines TRBV18 with TRBJ1-4. This CDR3 spans 16 amino acids. CDR1 and CDR2 (germline): KGHSH, LQKENI. The CDR3: CASSPLPDLGPEKLFF.

This sequence joins TRBV28 and TRBJ2-1; TCRdb selects TRBD2, and the lack of DNA leaves this call unchecked. CDR1 and CDR2 from the germline V gene are MDHEN and SYDVKM. The CDR3 contains 13 residues. CDR3 sequence: CASSDGLVVEQFF.

The rearrangement links TRBV28 to TRBJ2-3. Germline CDR1 and CDR2: MDHEN and SYDVKM. CDR3 length equals 16 residues. Here the CDR3 reads CASSLLGILAGDTQYF.

This sequence joins TRBV5-5 and TRBJ2-7. The germline gives CDR1 SGHKS, CDR2 YYEKEE (reference sequence). This CDR3 region has 12 residues. CDR3 protein: CASSSPSYEQYF.

The chain recombines TRBV9 with TRBJ2-3; TCRdb's D call of TRBD2 is untestable without DNA. The CDR3 runs to 15 residues. Germline V gives CDR1 SGDLS, CDR2 YYNGEE. The CDR3 is CASSLSGGITDTQYF. The variable domain in full, with the rest retrieved from reference TRBV9 and TRBJ2-3, is DSGVTQTPKHLITATGQRVTLRCSPRSGDLSVYWYQQSLDQGLQFLIQYYNGEERAKGNILERFSAQQFPDLHSELNLSSLELGDSALYFCASSLSGGITDTQYFGPGTRLTVL.

This chain uses TRBV10-3 with TRBJ2-7; the D gene TCRdb calls, TRBD1, cannot be checked with no DNA. Germline V gene lookup returns CDR1 ENHRY and CDR2 SYGVKD. CDR3 length equals 13 residues. The CDR3 loop is CAISEDRGYEQYF.

This chain uses TRBV7-9 with TRBJ2-5; TCRdb names TRBD1, which stays unverified in the absence of DNA. Looked up from germline, CDR1 is SEHNR and CDR2 is FQNEAQ (reference sequence). This CDR3 comprises 17 residues. CDR3 loop: CASSLSLAGEYQETQYF.